The 32 T cell receptor beta chains listed next were all sequenced from one sample in a study of T cell changes during pregnancy in multiple sclerosis. Data came from immunoSEQ multiplex PCR; TCRdb stores just in-frame clones and leaves some out. The sample carries approximately 50,000 clones, over 80% recorded once. This sample comprised CD4+ T cells from peripheral blood mononuclear cells, obtained in the third trimester of pregnancy. The receptors come from a female donor with multiple sclerosis, enrolled in a pregnancy study.

The CDR3 sequence is CASSLFNGELFF. CDR3 DNA sequence: TGTGCCAGCAGCCTATTTAACGGGGAGCTGTTTTTT. V and J are TRBV11-3 and TRBJ2-2, with no clear D. CDR3 length: 12 amino acids. The ends were cut back, 5 bases at V and 7 bases at J, with 8 bases in the middle. Germline V gene sequence: CDR1 SGHNT, CDR2 YENEEA.

The gene calls are TRBV4-2 and TRBJ1-2, with TRBD1 matching 9 bases. This CDR3 region has 16 residues. CDR1 is LGHNA, CDR2 YNFKEQ, per germline. Losses at the gene ends were 3 bases for V and 7 bases for J; bases not matched to a gene: 12. The CDR3 is CASSQGSGQGNSGYTF. The CDR3 bases are TGTGCCAGCAGCCAGGGCTCGGGACAGGGTAATTCTGGCTACACCTTC.

The CDR3 bases are TGTGCCAGCAGCCGGGGGGCTAGCGGGGGTTACAATGAGCAGTTCTTC. This encodes CASSRGASGGYNEQFF. This chain connects TRBV7-9 to TRBJ2-1, with 10 bases that match TRBD2. V was pared by 5 bases and J by 4 bases, with 8 bases of the junction left unmatched. The CDR3 is made up of 16 amino acids. Per the germline V gene, CDR1 is SEHNR and CDR2 is FQNEAQ (reference sequence).

This chain connects TRBV27 to TRBJ2-1, with D perhaps matching TRBD2 (6 bases). V was shortened by 6 bases and J by 8 bases, with 20 bases between the two germline ends. CDR1 and CDR2 (germline): MNHEY, SMNVEV (reference sequence). The length of the CDR3 is 15 residues. CDR3 DNA: TGTGCCAGCAGCCGAGCGGGCCTCACAGGCCATGAGCAGTTCTTC. This translates into CASSRAGLTGHEQFF.

The V and J genes are TRBV6-5 and TRBJ2-7, with TRBD2 matching 7 bases. This CDR3 region has 14 residues. J lost 2 bases, V lost 2 bases, and 3 bases had no gene match. CDR1 and CDR2 (germline): MNHEY, SVGAGI. The CDR3 DNA is TGTGCCAGCAGTTACGCGGGAGTACCCTACGAGCAGTACTTC. Translation: CASSYAGVPYEQYF.

The gene calls are TRBV2 and TRBJ1-4; tentative D call: TRBD1 (5 bases). The CDR3 has 14 residues. The germline gives CDR1 SNHLY, CDR2 FYNNEI. The V gene lost 1 base and the J gene lost 10 bases, with 13 bases spanning the gap. The CDR3 sequence is CASSEGEGLGKLFF. The CDR3 region has the DNA TGTGCCAGCAGTGAAGGAGAGGGACTTGGAAAACTGTTTTTT.

The rearrangement links TRBV4-1 to TRBJ2-3; 9 nucleotides match TRBD2. This CDR3 is built from 14 residues. The germline V gene has CDR1 MGHRA and CDR2 YSYEKL. The junction had 4 bases not matched to a gene; V was cut back by 9 bases and J by 0 bases. In DNA form, the CDR3 reads TGCGCCAGTAGCGGGAGCGCTAGCACAGATACGCAGTATTTT. This encodes CASSGSASTDTQYF.

This clone was detected a few times. The rearrangement links TRBV5-1 to TRBJ2-3; the match to TRBD2 covers 7 bases. V lost 1 base, J lost 6 bases, and 8 bases stayed unmatched. The CDR3 length is 15 residues. From germline, CDR1 is SGHRS and CDR2 YFSETQ. The DNA for the CDR3 is TGCGCCAGCAGCTTGAACCTAGCGGTACTGGATACGCAGTATTTT. Amino acids: CASSLNLAVLDTQYF.

The CDR3 protein is CASSVGSSANTGELFF. CDR3 DNA: TGTGCCAGCAGCGTAGGGTCGAGTGCGAACACCGGGGAGCTGTTTTTT. This rearrangement joins TRBV9 to TRBJ2-2; no clear D. This CDR3 is 16 amino acids long. The germline CDR1 and CDR2 sequences are SGDLS and YYNGEE. Trimming cost V 0 bases and J 0 bases, with 9 bases left between them.

This rearrangement joins TRBV15 to TRBJ2-5, with D unresolved. Germline V gene sequence: CDR1 LNHNV, CDR2 YYDKDF (reference sequence). V lost 1 base, J lost 3 bases, and 15 bases lay in between. This CDR3 is 16 amino acids long. The CDR3 DNA follows: TGTGCCACCAGCAGAGTCCCCTTGACTGGTAAAGAGACCCAGTACTTC. It specifies CATSRVPLTGKETQYF.

The chain recombines TRBV15 with TRBJ1-5; 7 nucleotides align to TRBD1. Germline V gene sequence: CDR1 LNHNV, CDR2 YYDKDF (reference sequence). V dropped 3 bases and J dropped 7; count of bases not matched to a gene: 6. This CDR3 is 14 amino acids long. The CDR3 region has the DNA TGTGCCACCAGCAGCCAGACAGGGACCCAGCCCCAGCATTTT. Amino acid sequence: CATSSQTGTQPQHF.

The sample holds one count of this clone. This rearrangement joins TRBV5-4 to TRBJ2-1; a weak D match, TRBD2 (5 bases). Germline V CDR1 and CDR2: SGHNT, YYREEE (reference sequence). This CDR3 region has 15 residues. Trimming removed 4 bases from V and 5 bases from J, with 16 bases in between. DNA for the CDR3: TGTGCCAGCAGCCCATTCAAGAGGGTTCACAATGAGCAGTTCTTC. Its translation: CASSPFKRVHNEQFF.

The genes are TRBV5-1 and TRBJ2-4; possibly TRBD1 for D (6 bases). Germline V gene lookup returns CDR1 SGHRS and CDR2 YFSETQ. The CDR3 covers 17 residues. The V end lost 0 bases, the J end lost 0 bases, and 13 bases lay between the germline ends. CDR3 loop: CASSLGTALLAKNIQYF. CDR3 DNA sequence: TGCGCCAGCAGCTTGGGGACAGCTTTATTAGCCAAAAACATTCAGTACTTC. The full variable domain, with the rest looked up from reference TRBV5-1 and TRBJ2-4, is KAGVTQTPRYLIKTRGQQVTLSCSPISGHRSVSWYQQTPGQGLQFLFEYFSETQRNKGNFPGRFSGRQFSNSRSEMNVSTLELGDSALYLCASSLGTALLAKNIQYFGAGTRLSVL.

The V call is TRBV19, the J call TRBJ2-3, with 7 positions matching TRBD1. V lost 3 bases, J lost 2 bases, and 2 bases stayed unmatched. Germline V lookup: CDR1 LNHDA, CDR2 SQIVND (reference sequence). The length of the CDR3 is 14 residues. CDR3 DNA sequence: TGTGCCAGTAGTATTCAGGGGGTCACAGATACGCAGTATTTT. It yields the protein CASSIQGVTDTQYF.

V gene TRBV9 combines with J gene TRBJ1-1; possible D gene TRBD1, 6 bases. Looked up from germline, CDR1 is SGDLS and CDR2 is YYNGEE. Trimming removed 0 bases at V and 9 bases at J, with 18 bases between. The CDR3 covers 15 residues. The CDR3: CASSVGAQGENKAFF. CDR3 DNA: TGTGCCAGCAGCGTAGGAGCACAGGGCGAGAATAAAGCTTTCTTT. The variable domain in full, completed from reference TRBV9 and TRBJ1-1, reads DSGVTQTPKHLITATGQRVTLRCSPRSGDLSVYWYQQSLDQGLQFLIQYYNGEERAKGNILERFSAQQFPDLHSELNLSSLELGDSALYFCASSVGAQGENKAFFGQGTRLTVV.

The chain combines TRBV19 with TRBJ1-2; maybe TRBD1 (5 bases). CDR1 LNHDA and CDR2 SQIVND come from the germline V gene (reference sequence). This CDR3 has 13 residues. Trimming stripped 5 bases from V and 8 bases from J, with 15 bases between. The CDR3 nucleotides read TGTGCCAGTAGTCTTAACGACAGAACCGGCTACACCTTC. The encoded protein is CASSLNDRTGYTF.

V usage is TRBV6-5 and J usage is TRBJ1-1; 12 positions agree with TRBD1. Germline CDR1 reads MNHEY; CDR2 reads SVGAGI. V dropped 6 bases and J dropped 2; count of bases not matched to a gene: 4. CDR3 length: 15 residues. In DNA form, the CDR3 reads TGTGCCAGCAGGGGACAGGGGGCGGAAAACACTGAAGCTTTCTTT. This codes for CASRGQGAENTEAFF.

The chain recombines TRBV6-1 with TRBJ1-5; 9 bases are a match to TRBD1. With V trimmed by 1 base and J by 9 bases, 16 bases remained unmatched. CDR1 is MNHNS, CDR2 SASEGT, per germline. The CDR3 spans 18 residues. CDR3 sequence: CASSEVKGDRVLRWPQHF. The CDR3 DNA reads as TGTGCCAGCAGTGAAGTTAAGGGGGACAGGGTGCTGCGATGGCCCCAGCATTTT.

Remarks on this clone: Mismatch with germline at one junction end may stem from a read error. The J gene is TRBJ2-1, the V gene TRBV7-7, with 11 bases fitting TRBD2. The germline V gene encodes CDR1 SSHAT and CDR2 FNYEAQ (reference sequence). CDR3 length equals 15 residues. The CDR3 DNA is TGTGCTAGCAGCCTTTTTAGCGGGAGGGACAATGAGCAGTTCTTC. Protein product: CASSLFSGRDNEQFF.

V and J are TRBV30 and TRBJ1-3; D remains unclear. Per the germline V gene, CDR1 is GTSNPN and CDR2 is SVGIG (reference sequence). The CDR3 covers 14 residues. The ends were cut back, 5 bases at V and 0 bases at J, with 11 bases in the middle. CDR3 amino acids: CAWERSRSGNTIYF. The CDR3 DNA sequence: TGTGCCTGGGAACGGTCCCGCTCTGGAAACACCATATATTTT.

This clone came up a few times. Here the CDR3 reads CASSLLGGSGNTIYF. In DNA, the CDR3 is TGCGCCAGCAGCCTCCTGGGGGGCTCTGGAAACACCATATATTTT. This chain links TRBV10-2 with TRBJ1-3, with D possibly being TRBD1 (5 bases). The CDR3 has 15 residues. Per the germline V gene, CDR1 is WSHSY and CDR2 is SAAADI. Trimming took off 6 bases at V and 0 bases at J, with 12 bases between the two ends.

Only one count was recorded for this clone. The chain links TRBV29-1 to TRBJ2-1; D uncertain. This CDR3 is 13 amino acids long. Trimming took 4 bases from V and 1 from J, leaving 8 bases between them. Looked up from germline, CDR1 is SQVTM and CDR2 is ANQGSEA. CDR3 sequence reads: CSVGPGSYNEQFF. As DNA, the CDR3 is TGCAGCGTTGGCCCGGGTTCCTACAATGAGCAGTTCTTC.

The rearrangement links TRBV4-2 to TRBJ2-3; 8 positions match TRBD1. The CDR3 length is 18 residues. Germline V gene data show CDR1 as LGHNA and CDR2 as YNFKEQ. V was clipped by 0 bases and J by 4 bases; unmatched bases: 12. CDR3 protein: CASSQDGAQGVSSDTQYF. As DNA, the CDR3 is TGTGCCAGCAGCCAAGATGGGGCACAGGGGGTGTCTTCAGATACGCAGTATTTT.

The rearrangement joins TRBV9 to TRBJ2-2, with 12 bases that match TRBD2. CDR3 size: 15 residues. Germline values: CDR1 SGDLS, CDR2 YYNGEE. After removal of 2 bases from V and 6 bases from J, the junction contained 2 bases not matched to a gene. CDR3 sequence reads: CASSVTSGSPGELFF. In DNA form, the CDR3 reads TGTGCCAGCAGCGTGACTAGCGGGAGCCCCGGGGAGCTGTTTTTT.

The chain is built from TRBV7-6 and TRBJ2-3; D might be TRBD1 (6 bases). V shed 1 base and J shed 1 base, with 9 bases lying between them. Germline V gene sequence: CDR1 SGHVS, CDR2 FNYEAQ. CDR3 length: 15 residues. CDR3 loop: CASSLVGGGTDTQYF. The CDR3 bases are TGTGCCAGCAGCTTAGTAGGGGGTGGCACAGATACGCAGTATTTT.

V usage is TRBV5-4 and J usage is TRBJ2-3, with 7 nucleotides matching TRBD2. Germline V gene lookup returns CDR1 SGHNT and CDR2 YYREEE (reference sequence). V shed 0 bases and J 6 bases; nucleotides not matched to a gene: 1. This CDR3 is 13 amino acids long. The CDR3 sequence is CASSLVGGDTQYF. CDR3 sequence (DNA): TGTGCCAGCAGCTTGGTGGGAGGGGATACGCAGTATTTT.

This clone has a single count. The V gene is TRBV29-1, the J gene TRBJ1-5; the match to TRBD1 covers 7 bases. Germline CDR1 is SQVTM and CDR2 is ANQGSEA. The CDR3 runs 14 residues. The junction had 8 bases not matched to a gene; V was cut back by 7 bases and J by 2 bases. CDR3 amino acids: CSASTGSGNQPQHF. CDR3 coding DNA: TGCAGCGCCTCGACAGGGAGCGGCAATCAGCCCCAGCATTTT.

The CDR3 sequence is CASSLRGTMITYEQYF. Here the CDR3 DNA reads TGTGCCAGCAGCTTAAGGGGGACCATGATTACCTACGAGCAGTACTTC. This chain uses TRBV11-2 with TRBJ2-7, with D possibly matching TRBD1 (6 bases). Germline-derived CDR1 and CDR2 are SGHAT and FQNNGV. CDR3 length: 16 amino acids. Trimming took off 2 bases at V and 2 bases at J, with 16 bases between the two ends.

This clone came up once. The genes are TRBV7-9 and TRBJ2-7; D may be TRBD2 (5 bases). Germline V gene sequence: CDR1 SEHNR, CDR2 FQNEAQ (reference sequence). This CDR3 has 12 residues. V dropped 6 bases and J dropped 2 bases, with 8 bases sitting between them. The CDR3: CASSRSAYEQYF. The CDR3 region has the DNA TGTGCCAGCAGTCGTAGCGCCTACGAGCAGTACTTC.

The chain uses TRBV2 and TRBJ1-5; no clear D. The CDR3 is 12 amino acids. From germline, CDR1 is SNHLY and CDR2 FYNNEI. Trimming removed 3 bases from V and 5 bases from J, with 5 bases in between. Here the CDR3 DNA reads TGTGCCAGCAGTGATTGGCATCAGCCCCAGCATTTT. It is translated as CASSDWHQPQHF.

V gene TRBV28 combines with J gene TRBJ2-3; 7 bases line up with TRBD1. The CDR3 length is 13 residues. The J segment lost 2 bases and the V segment lost 9 bases, leaving 5 bases of the junction unmatched. Germline-derived CDR1 and CDR2 are MDHEN and SYDVKM. Written as DNA, the CDR3 is TGTGCCAGTCGGGACAGTCTCACAGATACGCAGTATTTT. It is translated as CASRDSLTDTQYF.

This clone has just one count. This rearrangement joins TRBV7-3 to TRBJ2-2, with D possibly TRBD2 on 5 matching bases. Germline V CDR1 and CDR2: SGHTA, FQGTGA. This CDR3 has 14 amino acids. Trimming removed 8 bases at V and 2 bases at J, with 12 bases between. The CDR3 sequence is CASRGSTNTGELFF. CDR3 DNA: TGTGCCAGCCGGGGATCCACCAACACCGGGGAGCTGTTTTTT.